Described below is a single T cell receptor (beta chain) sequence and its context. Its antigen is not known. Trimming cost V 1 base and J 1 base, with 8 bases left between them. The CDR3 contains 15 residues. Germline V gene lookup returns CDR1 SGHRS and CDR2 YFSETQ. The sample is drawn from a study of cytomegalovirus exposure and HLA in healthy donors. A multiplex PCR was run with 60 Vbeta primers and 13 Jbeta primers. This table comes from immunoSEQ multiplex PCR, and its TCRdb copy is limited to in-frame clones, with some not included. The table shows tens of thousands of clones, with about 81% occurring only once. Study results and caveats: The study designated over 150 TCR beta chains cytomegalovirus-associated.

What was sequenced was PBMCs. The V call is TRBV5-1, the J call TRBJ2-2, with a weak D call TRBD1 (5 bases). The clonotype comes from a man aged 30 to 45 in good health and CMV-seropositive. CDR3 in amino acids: CASSLSQGNTGELFF. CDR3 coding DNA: TGCGCCAGCAGCTTGAGCCAGGGGAACACCGGGGAGCTGTTTTTT. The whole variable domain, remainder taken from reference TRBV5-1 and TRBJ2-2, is KAGVTQTPRYLIKTRGQQVTLSCSPISGHRSVSWYQQTPGQGLQFLFEYFSETQRNKGNFPGRFSGRQFSNSRSEMNVSTLELGDSALYLCASSLSQGNTGELFFGEGSRLTVL.